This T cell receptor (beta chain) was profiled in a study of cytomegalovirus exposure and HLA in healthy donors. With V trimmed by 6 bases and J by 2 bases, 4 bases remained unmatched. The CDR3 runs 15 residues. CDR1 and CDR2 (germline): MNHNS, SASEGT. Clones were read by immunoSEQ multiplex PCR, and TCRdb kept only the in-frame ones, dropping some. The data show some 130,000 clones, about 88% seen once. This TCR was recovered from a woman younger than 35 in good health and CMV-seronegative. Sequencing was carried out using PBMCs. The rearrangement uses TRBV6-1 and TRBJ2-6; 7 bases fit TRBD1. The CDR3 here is CASSLTGAGANVLTF. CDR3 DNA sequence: TGTGCCAGCAGCCTAACAGGGGCTGGGGCCAACGTCCTGACTTTC.